This T cell receptor (beta chain) was retrieved from a study of graft-versus-host responses after intestinal transplantation. About the study: Anti-thymocyte globulin induction preceded roughly 3 years of tacrolimus and steroid maintenance in all recipients. Overall study findings and caveats: Declines in HvG clones occurring early post-transplant were associated with peak circulating GvH clone levels. Allografts of one patient group, those with graft-donor T cell macrochimerism, had high graft-versus-host to host-versus-graft clonal ratios. GvH clones occurred in recipient marrow; some first appeared in ileum or blood.

The CDR3 runs to 14 residues. After removal of 8 bases from V and 4 bases from J, the junction contained 10 bases not matched to a gene. Germline V gene data show CDR1 as MNHNS and CDR2 as SASEGT. For this clone: Its cognate antigen is unknown.

Generated by immunoSEQ multiplex PCR, the TCRdb table keeps only in-frame clones and is missing some. Of some 96,000 clones detected, 87% appear once; the ten largest clones hold over 0.75%. This sequence joins TRBV6-1 and TRBJ2-7; 8 nucleotides match TRBD1. This sequence originates from a human donor who was the organ donor for an intestinal transplant. This sample comprised unstimulated CD4+ T cells sorted from spleen or lymph node cells, obtained before transplant. The CDR3 DNA sequence: TGTGCCAGCGACCTTGGACAGGGACAATACGAGCAGTACTTC. As protein: CASDLGQGQYEQYF.